Below, one T cell receptor beta chain is given with its context. The antigen remains unidentified. This sample was included in a study of CD8+CD57+ T cells in acquired aplastic anemia. Study results and caveats: In CD8+ cells, Simpson's diversity showed no significant difference between patients and controls.

Those patients picked for sequencing had displayed CD8+CD57+ cell expansion on flow cytometry. The J segment lost 9 bases and the V segment lost 1 base, leaving 15 bases of the junction unmatched. This CDR3 has 18 amino acids. Germline V gene data show CDR1 as SGHVS and CDR2 as FNYEAQ. Genomic DNA was employed as the template in profiling TCR beta VDJ and CDR3. MiXCR, applied by TCRdb to the reads, yields one record per CDR3 protein. The sample has 150,000 to 200,000 distinct CDR3 sequences, more than 40% seen once. The source is a human donor with aplastic anemia. Sequencing used sorted CD4+, CD8+, or CD8+CD57+ T cells (not recorded which) from PBMCs. The genes are TRBV7-6 and TRBJ1-5; the match to TRBD1 covers 10 bases. As DNA, the CDR3 is TGTGCCAGCAGCTTAGAAGGGGGGACAGGGGAGCCGAGGAGGCCCCAGCATTTT. It codes for CASSLEGGTGEPRRPQHF.